The clone carrying this T cell receptor (beta chain) was seen more than once but under ten times. This record belongs to a study of response to subunit inactivated influenza vaccine. Germline CDR1 MNHEY, CDR2 SMNVEV (reference sequence). V shed 5 bases and J 5 bases; nucleotides not matched to a gene: 14. The CDR3 contains 17 residues. TCRdb called the RT-PCR reads again in MiXCR, with one record for every CDR3 protein. Seen here are some 550,000 distinct CDR3 sequences, roughly 25% observed once, and the top ten hold around 2.8%. The sample was also reused in another study, on T cells expressing NK-cell markers. From that study: UMIs were included in TCR beta cDNA generated by 5'RACE template switching. Cells sorted as CD3+CD56+NKG2C+, CD3+CD56+NKG2C- and CD3+CD56-NKG2C+ T cells supplied the TCR beta repertoires. Each of 5 to 7 donors carried dominant NKG2C+ clonotypes accounting for about 1.0-7.5% of CD8+ T cells.

The clonotype originates from a man aged 45 to 65 who received an inactivated influenza vaccine. The V gene is TRBV27, the J gene TRBJ1-1; 10 nucleotides agree with TRBD1. This material consisted of CD4+ T cells sorted from PBMCs, taken less than 13 days after vaccination. CDR3 residues: CASSRLGTGAWGTEAFF. CDR3 coding DNA: TGTGCCAGCAGTCGACTCGGGACAGGGGCCTGGGGGACTGAAGCTTTCTTT.